Reported below is one T cell receptor (beta chain). Its antigen remains unknown. This sample stems from a study of T cell responses to AZD1222 COVID-19 vaccine. General study results and limits: Vaccine-related CD4 TCRs covered spike, predominating at 160-218 and 743-854. Baseline antibody screening turned up just a handful of seropositive AZD1222 recipients. The study sampled repertoires only after the peak T cell response. Donor demographics were predominantly white British with a female majority; clonal diversity may be underestimated.

The CDR3 runs to 19 residues. V dropped 4 bases and J dropped 0; count of bases not matched to a gene: 11. CDR1 is KGHDR, CDR2 SFDVKD, per germline. This table comes from immunoSEQ multiplex PCR, and its TCRdb copy is limited to in-frame clones, with some not included. The table has 120,000 or so clones, less than 95% seen once. The specimen was peripheral blood, collected on day 0 of MenACWY control vaccination. This TCR was recovered from an adult in good health. The chain employs TRBV24-1 and TRBJ2-1; 10 bases fit TRBD2. CDR3 DNA: TGTGCCACCAGTGAGATCGGGCTAGCGGGGGCCAACTCCTACAATGAGCAGTTCTTC. Encoded protein: CATSEIGLAGANSYNEQFF.